These T cell receptor beta chains were read from a single sample in a study of CD8+CD57+ T cells in acquired aplastic anemia. TCRdb re-called the reads with MiXCR, one entry per CDR3 protein. The sample holds some 130,000 distinct CDR3 sequences, 48% seen once. The sample was sorted CD4+, CD8+, or CD8+CD57+ T cells (not recorded which) from PBMCs. Receptors were obtained from a human donor in good health, serving as a control. CDR3s leave out the opening cysteine and the closing phenylalanine or tryptophan. Fields, in order: CDR3 protein, clone size, V gene, D gene, J gene. D genes are given only for firm matches. Rows may omit the clone size; those that give it use once, few, many or a size class.

cdr3_aa: SAPARSGGSYNEQF
clone_size: many
v_call: TRBV20-1
d_call: TRBD2
j_call: TRBJ2-1

cdr3_aa: ATFGYKETQY
clone_size: .
v_call: TRBV9
d_call: .
j_call: TRBJ2-5

cdr3_aa: ASSKEPSGSLYQPQH
clone_size: many
v_call: TRBV4-3
d_call: .
j_call: TRBJ1-5

cdr3_aa: SAPAGGTYEQY
clone_size: .
v_call: TRBV20-1
d_call: TRBD2
j_call: TRBJ2-7

cdr3_aa: SARVTGKSSYNSPLH
clone_size: many
v_call: TRBV20-1
d_call: .
j_call: TRBJ1-6

cdr3_aa: ASRRQTTGIFNTEAF
clone_size: .
v_call: TRBV11-1
d_call: .
j_call: TRBJ1-1

cdr3_aa: ASSFGGQATHHSYEQY
clone_size: few
v_call: TRBV5-6
d_call: TRBD1
j_call: TRBJ2-7

cdr3_aa: ASPPPGVNTGELF
clone_size: few
v_call: TRBV18
d_call: .
j_call: TRBJ2-2

cdr3_aa: ASSSGNRGTYEQY
clone_size: .
v_call: TRBV5-8
d_call: TRBD1
j_call: TRBJ2-7

cdr3_aa: ASSPMGMSGANVLT
clone_size: many
v_call: TRBV2
d_call: .
j_call: TRBJ2-6

cdr3_aa: ASSFSGQGGYSNQPQH
clone_size: .
v_call: TRBV12-3/TRBV12-4
d_call: TRBD1
j_call: TRBJ1-5

cdr3_aa: AISGGEANTGELF
clone_size: .
v_call: TRBV10-3
d_call: .
j_call: TRBJ2-2

cdr3_aa: ASSLDDRLNTEAF
clone_size: many
v_call: TRBV7-2
d_call: .
j_call: TRBJ1-1

cdr3_aa: SARAISGNTIY
clone_size: .
v_call: TRBV20-1
d_call: .
j_call: TRBJ1-3

cdr3_aa: ASSKEGGDTQY
clone_size: few
v_call: TRBV7-2
d_call: .
j_call: TRBJ2-3

cdr3_aa: AGSLQSVTAYGYT
clone_size: .
v_call: TRBV7-9
d_call: .
j_call: TRBJ1-2

cdr3_aa: ASMQSMNTEAF
clone_size: .
v_call: TRBV12-3/TRBV12-4
d_call: .
j_call: TRBJ1-1

cdr3_aa: ATSDGHREGVWQF
clone_size: .
v_call: TRBV24-1
d_call: TRBD2
j_call: TRBJ2-1

cdr3_aa: SGGLLGYEQY
clone_size: .
v_call: TRBV29-1
d_call: .
j_call: TRBJ2-7

cdr3_aa: ASSTGPPNYEQY
clone_size: many
v_call: TRBV5-1
d_call: .
j_call: TRBJ2-7

cdr3_aa: ASSESGPGNQPQH
clone_size: .
v_call: TRBV10-2
d_call: .
j_call: TRBJ1-5

cdr3_aa: ASSSGQRVSYEQY
clone_size: .
v_call: TRBV6-5
d_call: .
j_call: TRBJ2-7

cdr3_aa: ASRAPTADTQY
clone_size: .
v_call: TRBV2
d_call: .
j_call: TRBJ2-3

cdr3_aa: SVYGYDEKLF
clone_size: .
v_call: TRBV29-1
d_call: .
j_call: TRBJ1-4

cdr3_aa: ASSYAQGLNYGYT
clone_size: many
v_call: TRBV6-5
d_call: .
j_call: TRBJ1-2

cdr3_aa: ATSDLQRDTQY
clone_size: .
v_call: TRBV24-1
d_call: .
j_call: TRBJ2-3

cdr3_aa: AWSRRGYNEQF
clone_size: few
v_call: TRBV30
d_call: TRBD2
j_call: TRBJ2-1

cdr3_aa: ASSNRASPGEMGHGYT
clone_size: few
v_call: TRBV12-3/TRBV12-4
d_call: .
j_call: TRBJ1-2

cdr3_aa: ASGDRIYGYT
clone_size: few
v_call: TRBV2
d_call: TRBD1
j_call: TRBJ1-2

cdr3_aa: ASSAGVGQPQH
clone_size: .
v_call: TRBV2
d_call: .
j_call: TRBJ1-5

cdr3_aa: ASSSKGQGNQPQH
clone_size: few
v_call: TRBV12-3/TRBV12-4
d_call: TRBD1
j_call: TRBJ1-5

cdr3_aa: ATSGTYSSYEQY
clone_size: .
v_call: TRBV15
d_call: .
j_call: TRBJ2-7

cdr3_aa: ASSVQPNTEAF
clone_size: many
v_call: TRBV19
d_call: .
j_call: TRBJ1-1

cdr3_aa: ASRSTNSGLTIY
clone_size: once
v_call: TRBV7-2
d_call: .
j_call: TRBJ1-3

cdr3_aa: ASSQGRADTQY
clone_size: .
v_call: TRBV19
d_call: .
j_call: TRBJ2-3

cdr3_aa: AGSLAKGLAATQY
clone_size: .
v_call: TRBV7-2
d_call: TRBD2
j_call: TRBJ2-5

cdr3_aa: ATSTGYPYGYT
clone_size: few
v_call: TRBV24-1
d_call: TRBD1
j_call: TRBJ1-2

cdr3_aa: AISEASGGAYEQF
clone_size: once
v_call: TRBV10-3
d_call: TRBD2
j_call: TRBJ2-1

cdr3_aa: ASSLDSAGELF
clone_size: few
v_call: TRBV7-6
d_call: .
j_call: TRBJ2-2

cdr3_aa: ASSARQGGGYT
clone_size: .
v_call: TRBV7-2
d_call: TRBD1
j_call: TRBJ1-2

cdr3_aa: SVLGREPSNEQY
clone_size: medium-sized
v_call: TRBV29-1
d_call: .
j_call: TRBJ2-7

cdr3_aa: ASSIRGPTDTQY
clone_size: .
v_call: TRBV19
d_call: .
j_call: TRBJ2-3

cdr3_aa: ASSESGRSYEQY
clone_size: .
v_call: TRBV10-1
d_call: .
j_call: TRBJ2-7

cdr3_aa: ASSLGDTYEQY
clone_size: many
v_call: TRBV5-1
d_call: .
j_call: TRBJ2-7

cdr3_aa: ASSGQGPSGANVLT
clone_size: .
v_call: TRBV25-1
d_call: TRBD1
j_call: TRBJ2-6

cdr3_aa: AWSFGGSPLH
clone_size: many
v_call: TRBV30
d_call: .
j_call: TRBJ1-6

cdr3_aa: ASGYAGHEQY
clone_size: .
v_call: TRBV12-5
d_call: .
j_call: TRBJ2-7

cdr3_aa: ASSTGTVYQPQH
clone_size: many
v_call: TRBV6-1
d_call: TRBD1
j_call: TRBJ1-5